This paragraph covers one T cell receptor (beta chain) sequence. The CDR3 covers 16 residues. V lost 5 bases to trimming and J lost 1 base; unmatched junction nucleotides: 7. Germline loops: CDR1 SGHAT, CDR2 FQNNGV. The data belong to a study of shared T cell receptors in the human thymus. TCRdb keeps only in-frame clones here, not all; method: immunoSEQ multiplex PCR. Among hundreds of thousands of clones, roughly 86% were seen once, and the ten largest hold 0.0094%. These records were also assigned to another study, of human thymus T cells. This second study says: In corrective heart surgery, resections were taken, and these provided the thymus tissue. V and J gene usage appeared biased in thymic and blood repertoires.

The receptor's source is a boy under three years old with a congenital heart defect. The chain links TRBV11-2 to TRBJ2-3, with 9 bases identical to TRBD2. The material sequenced was thymocytes. The CDR3 DNA reads as TGTGCCAGCAGCAATGATAGCGGGGGACGCACAGATACGCAGTATTTT. Translating it yields CASSNDSGGRTDTQYF.